This T cell receptor (beta chain) comes out of a study of cytomegalovirus exposure and HLA in healthy donors. Study details: The approximately 110 validation repertoires used the same platform as the approximately 700 first-cohort repertoires, a later analysis reported. Findings and limits, study-wide: According to a later analysis, TCR clusters from the first cohort tended to co-occur in the 120 or so validation repertoires.

Using immunoSEQ multiplex PCR, the repertoire was profiled, and TCRdb retains in-frame clones only, with some absent. The table lists 200,000 to 250,000 clones, 65% to 85% of them singletons, with over 12% in the top ten. CDR3 size: 14 residues. The V and J ends lost 3 bases and 3 bases, in that order; junction bases with no gene match: 2. From germline, CDR1 is LGHNA and CDR2 YSLEER. Of note for this clone: Its specificity is not known.

Among the 90 to 150 subjects of the validation cohort, separate from the approximately 660-subject first cohort, were the donors. The sample taken for sequencing was PBMCs. The TCR comes from a woman aged 25 to 45 in good health and CMV-seropositive. This sequence joins TRBV4-3 and TRBJ2-7; 10 nucleotides match TRBD1. In DNA form, the CDR3 reads TGCGCCAGCAGCCAGGGACAGGGGTACTACGAGCAGTACTTC. Encoded protein: CASSQGQGYYEQYF.